This T cell receptor beta chain was obtained from a study of PD-1 blockade in classical Hodgkin lymphoma. Relapse after autologous stem cell transplantation occurred in every patient, and brentuximab vedotin exposure varied. Assay used: immunoSEQ multiplex PCR; TCRdb lists only in-frame clones, some missing. Of fewer than 110,000 clones listed, roughly 91% are singletons. Germline assignment: CDR1 SGHVS and CDR2 FQNEAQ. Trimming took 4 bases from V and 6 from J, leaving 10 bases between them. This CDR3 is 13 amino acids long. This chain joins TRBV7-8 and TRBJ2-1, with a tentative D call TRBD2 (5 bases). The source is a human donor with classical Hodgkin lymphoma. The sample here was peripheral blood mononuclear cells (PBMCs), taken before the second cycle of nivolumab. The CDR3 sequence: CASSSGLFNEQFF. CDR3 nucleotides: TGTGCCAGCAGCTCCGGACTTTTCAATGAGCAGTTCTTC.